A selection of T cell receptor beta chains follows, all from one sample in a study of shared clonotypes between healthy human individuals. Sequencing used immunoSEQ multiplex PCR; TCRdb keeps in-frame clones, though not all of them. The table lists roughly 2 million clones, 90% to 97% of them singletons. Material: naive CD4+ T cells sorted from blood. The receptor source for this set is a man aged 18 to 29 in good health. Each CDR3 is given without its conserved first and last residue. Clone size is not always given. Where it is, it says once, few, many or a class for expanded clones.

V gene: TRBV2; clone size: .; CDR3 protein: ASAGGRGVYEQY
V gene: TRBV6-6; clone size: .; CDR3 protein: ASSYPPRVEDTEAF
V gene: TRBV5-1; clone size: .; CDR3 protein: ASTIGTAGSYEQY
V gene: TRBV5-1; clone size: once; CDR3 protein: ASSFLASQGTGELF
V gene: TRBV27; clone size: .; CDR3 protein: ASSRSGGEIYGYT
V gene: TRBV5-6; clone size: .; CDR3 protein: ASSSWDRGHEQY
V gene: TRBV5-1; clone size: once; CDR3 protein: ASSASHNEQF
V gene: TRBV5-1; clone size: .; CDR3 protein: ASSLGSGGDTQY
V gene: TRBV2; clone size: .; CDR3 protein: ASSADRADTEAF
V gene: TRBV6-5; clone size: once; CDR3 protein: ASSYTGGASYEQY
V gene: TRBV16; clone size: .; CDR3 protein: ASSQGSPTYGGYGYT
V gene: TRBV6-1; clone size: .; CDR3 protein: ASSEGGTEAF
V gene: TRBV4-2; clone size: .; CDR3 protein: ASSQAGQGRDGYT
V gene: TRBV6-5; clone size: .; CDR3 protein: ASSIDRGGYEQY
V gene: TRBV7-2; clone size: .; CDR3 protein: ASSPTVSNQPQH
V gene: TRBV28; clone size: .; CDR3 protein: ASTSNTEAF
V gene: TRBV7-9; clone size: once; CDR3 protein: ASSLKVSGANVLT
V gene: TRBV5-4; clone size: .; CDR3 protein: ASSLDRGPRLGTEAF
V gene: TRBV7-2; clone size: .; CDR3 protein: ASSLSAGISYEQY
V gene: TRBV2; clone size: .; CDR3 protein: ASSKQGSPQETQY
V gene: TRBV6-1; clone size: .; CDR3 protein: ASRPSAVVTYEQY
V gene: TRBV5-1; clone size: few; CDR3 protein: ASRRLRDSYEQY
V gene: TRBV18; clone size: .; CDR3 protein: ASSPSTGQALYEQY
V gene: TRBV7-6; clone size: .; CDR3 protein: ASSLGPGPYNEQF
V gene: TRBV19; clone size: .; CDR3 protein: ASSIAANQETQY
V gene: TRBV28; clone size: .; CDR3 protein: ASSLSGPKLGAGYT
V gene: TRBV5-4; clone size: .; CDR3 protein: ATQLQETQY
V gene: TRBV6-5; clone size: .; CDR3 protein: ASSYSDRAGGYT
V gene: TRBV11-2; clone size: .; CDR3 protein: ASSLDSRGLRSYEQY
V gene: TRBV5-5; clone size: .; CDR3 protein: ASSLVAGTNYGYT
V gene: TRBV10-2; clone size: .; CDR3 protein: ASRQDFQETQY
V gene: TRBV6-6; clone size: .; CDR3 protein: ASSYQVAGSYEQY
V gene: TRBV7-9; clone size: .; CDR3 protein: ASSLEGFGNTEAF
V gene: TRBV5-1; clone size: .; CDR3 protein: ASSPEGQKETQY
V gene: TRBV6-5; clone size: .; CDR3 protein: ASRTDRFRDEQY
V gene: TRBV10-1; clone size: .; CDR3 protein: ASGTGVTGELF
V gene: TRBV5-1; clone size: .; CDR3 protein: ASSPRGSGAYYEQY
V gene: TRBV10-3; clone size: once; CDR3 protein: AISARRPGQGLPGELF
V gene: TRBV20-1; clone size: .; CDR3 protein: SARSTGEAF